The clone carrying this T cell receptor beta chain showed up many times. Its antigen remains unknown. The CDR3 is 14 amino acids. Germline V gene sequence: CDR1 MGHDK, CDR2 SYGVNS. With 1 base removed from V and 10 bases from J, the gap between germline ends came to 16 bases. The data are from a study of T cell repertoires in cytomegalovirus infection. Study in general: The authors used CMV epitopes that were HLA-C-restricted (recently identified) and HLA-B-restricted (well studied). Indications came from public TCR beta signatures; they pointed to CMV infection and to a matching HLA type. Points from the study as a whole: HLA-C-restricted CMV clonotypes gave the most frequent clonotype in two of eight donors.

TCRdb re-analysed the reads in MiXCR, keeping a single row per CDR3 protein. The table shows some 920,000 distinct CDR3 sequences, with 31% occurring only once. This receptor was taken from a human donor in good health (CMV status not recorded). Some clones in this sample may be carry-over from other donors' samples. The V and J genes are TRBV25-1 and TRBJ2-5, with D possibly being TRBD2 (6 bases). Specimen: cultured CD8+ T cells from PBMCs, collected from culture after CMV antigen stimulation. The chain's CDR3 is CASSESSGREDQYF. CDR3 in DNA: TGTGCCAGCAGTGAATCGAGTGGCAGGGAGGACCAGTACTTC.